Listed below are T cell receptor beta chains from one sample, sequenced in a study of blood T cell repertoires in COVID-19. Some clones are missing from TCRdb's copy, which holds only in-frame ones; the method was immunoSEQ multiplex PCR. The table lists over 150,000 clones, 70% to 90% of them singletons. The sequenced material came from peripheral blood. All receptors derive from a woman between 55 and 75 years old with COVID-19, enrolled during active disease. Each CDR3 is given with its conserved first and last residue. A D gene is named only where the DNA matches it firmly. Rows may omit the clone size; those that give it use once, few, many or a size class.

V	D	size	J	DNA	CDR3
TRBV4-2	TRBD2	-	TRBJ2-1	TGTGCCAGCAGCCACCTGGGACTAGCGGGAGACAATGAGCAGTTCTTC	CASSHLGLAGDNEQFF
TRBV3-1/TRBV3-2	-	-	TRBJ2-3	TGTGCCAGCAGCCAAGACCCGAGCGGAACTAGCACAGATACGCAGTATTTT	CASSQDPSGTSTDTQYF
TRBV3-1/TRBV3-2	-	-	TRBJ2-5	TGTGCCAGCAGCCAAGGGACAGTCCAAGAGACCCAGTACTTC	CASSQGTVQETQYF
TRBV18	-	-	TRBJ1-5	TGTGCCAGCTCACCACTAGGGACGGGGGATGCGGCCCAGCATTTT	CASSPLGTGDAAQHF
TRBV5-6	-	-	TRBJ2-5	TGTGCCAGCATCTGGGGGGGGCCCAAGGGGACCCAGTACTTC	CASIWGGPKGTQYF
TRBV2	TRBD1	-	TRBJ1-2	TGTGCCAGCAACCCCGGGACAGGGGACAAAGGGGGCTACACCTTC	CASNPGTGDKGGYTF
TRBV27	-	-	TRBJ1-5	TGTGCCAGCAGTTTATCGGAGGGTAGCAATCAGCCCCAGCATTTT	CASSLSEGSNQPQHF
TRBV7-7	TRBD1	-	TRBJ2-5	TGTGCTAGCAGCCTAGGACAGGGATCAGAGACCCAGTACTTC	CASSLGQGSETQYF
TRBV6-1	-	few	TRBJ1-2	TGTGCCAGCAGTGACACAGGGCTGGGCAACTATGGCTACACCTTC	CASSDTGLGNYGYTF
TRBV7-9	-	-	TRBJ1-2	TGTGCCAGCAGCTTAAAACAGGGCGCCGCCAACTATGGCTACACCTTC	CASSLKQGAANYGYTF
TRBV20-1	TRBD2	-	TRBJ2-3	TGCAGTGCTAGTCCTAGCGGGAGAGCGGCAGATACGCAGTATTTT	CSASPSGRAADTQYF
TRBV7-3	TRBD1	-	TRBJ1-1	TGTGCCAGCAGCTCGACAGGGGGGGGGACTGAAGCTTTCTTT	CASSSTGGGTEAFF
TRBV7-2	TRBD1	-	TRBJ1-6	TGTGCCAGCAGCTTAGGCGGGACAGGGATATATAATTCACCCCTCCACTTT	CASSLGGTGIYNSPLHF
TRBV6-6	-	once	TRBJ1-2	TGTGCCAGCAGCGGGGTAGACCGCGCTAACTATGGCTACACCTTC	CASSGVDRANYGYTF
TRBV7-8	TRBD1	-	TRBJ1-6	TGTGCCAGCAGCCAGGATCAGGGGGCCCCACCGCGAGGGAATTCACCCCTCCACTTT	CASSQDQGAPPRGNSPLHF
TRBV18	TRBD1	-	TRBJ1-3	TGTGCCAGCTCACCCCTCACAGGGGCCTCTGGAAACACCATATATTTT	CASSPLTGASGNTIYF
TRBV4-2	TRBD2	-	TRBJ2-3	TGTGCCAGCAGCCAAGCTAGCGGGGGAACAGATACGCAGTATTTT	CASSQASGGTDTQYF
TRBV9	-	-	TRBJ1-3	TGTGCCAGCAGCGTAGCCCAGGCACGAAACACCATATATTTT	CASSVAQARNTIYF
TRBV9	TRBD1	-	TRBJ1-1	TGTGCCAGCAGCGTAGCAGGACAGGGGGGGACTGAAGCTTTCTTT	CASSVAGQGGTEAFF
TRBV10-3	TRBD1	-	TRBJ1-6	TGTGCCATCAGGGACGGACAGGGAGAGAATTCACCCCTCCACTTT	CAIRDGQGENSPLHF
TRBV11-2	-	-	TRBJ2-1	TGTGCCAGCAGGGACCGGGACACTGGAAATGAGCAGTTCTTC	CASRDRDTGNEQFF
TRBV18	-	once	TRBJ1-2	TGTGCCAGCTCACCAAACGCGGATACCAACTATGGCTACACCTTC	CASSPNADTNYGYTF
TRBV13	TRBD1	-	TRBJ1-4	TGTGCCAGCACCCGAGGACAGGGGAGTGAAAAACTGTTTTTT	CASTRGQGSEKLFF
TRBV5-1	-	-	TRBJ1-2	TGCGCCAGCAGCTCGCGGGGGGGAGCTAACTATGGCTACACCTTC	CASSSRGGANYGYTF
TRBV6-5	-	few	TRBJ1-2	TGTGCCAGCAGTTGGGGGGGAGGCGGCTACACCTTC	CASSWGGGGYTF
TRBV3-1/TRBV3-2	TRBD1	-	TRBJ1-2	TGTGCCAGCAGCCCCCCGGGACAGATAGACTATGGCTACACCTTC	CASSPPGQIDYGYTF
TRBV10-3	-	-	TRBJ2-1	TGTGCCATCAGCCCTGACTCCAACTCCTACAATGAGCAGTTCTTC	CAISPDSNSYNEQFF
TRBV19	TRBD1	-	TRBJ1-2	TGTGCCAGTAGACAAATTTCCGGGACAGGGACCTATGGCTACACCTTC	CASRQISGTGTYGYTF
TRBV7-2	TRBD2	-	TRBJ2-2	TGTGCCAGCAGCCCCCTCCTAGCGGGGGGGCGTAACGGGGAGCTGTTTTTT	CASSPLLAGGRNGELFF
TRBV10-3	-	-	TRBJ2-6	TGTGCCATCAGTGGAGGTACTGGGGCCAACGTCCTGACTTTC	CAISGGTGANVLTF
TRBV19	TRBD1	-	TRBJ1-4	TGTGCCAGTAGCGGTATGGGACAGGGGGCAACTAATGAAAAACTGTTTTTT	CASSGMGQGATNEKLFF
TRBV5-1	-	-	TRBJ2-1	TGCGCCAGCAGCCCCGGACAGTTTTTTATGAATGAGCAGTTCTTC	CASSPGQFFMNEQFF
TRBV14	TRBD1	-	TRBJ1-2	TGTGCCAGCAGCCAGGACAGGGCGTATTATGGCTACACCTTC	CASSQDRAYYGYTF
TRBV7-9	TRBD1	-	TRBJ1-2	TGTGCCAGCAGCTTAGCGGCAGGGGGAGGCTACACCTTC	CASSLAAGGGYTF